The entry below describes one TCR beta chain. Its target antigen remains unknown. No base quality information exists; no much larger clone differs at one position. This sample was taken from a study of blood T cells in healthy people across ages (dated by TCRdb to between 2014 and 2016). For the study in its entirety: In model experiments, template switching captured about one uniquely barcoded TCR beta cDNA molecule for every two T cells. The study measured age-related changes in TCR beta repertoire diversity using deep sequencing normalized with unique cDNA molecular identifiers. Four age groups were formed from the donors: young (average 16 years), middle-aged (approximately 41), aged (62) and long-lived (roughly 81). To avoid experimental bias, donors of different ages were distributed randomly across sequencing lanes. Two additional independent replicas of 1 million unique cDNA reads from the same blood draw were analyzed for two donors (one aged 18 to 30 and one aged 80 or older).

Systemically healthy Caucasian individuals from Russia, some 40 in total and aged about 6 to 90 years, were included as donors. Ten milliliters of peripheral blood were collected from each donor into EDTA-treated Vacutainer tubes. Ficoll-Paque density-gradient centrifugation was used to isolate PBMCs, with at least 7 million obtained per sample. Total RNA was extracted from PBMCs with Trizol reagent, with at least 6 micrograms obtained per sample. The percentages of naive CD45RAhigh/CD27high T cells were determined by flow cytometry on a PBMC aliquot from every donor. Libraries were prepared through 5' RACE. A second PCR of roughly 6 to 11 cycles was run with a J-beta primer mix and a sample-barcoded 5' primer. A template-switch 5' adaptor carrying 12 random nucleotides introduced a unique molecular identifier onto each TCR beta cDNA molecule. Each sample yielded at least 2.5 million CDR3-containing paired-end reads. The Mint cDNA synthesis kit, primed by a TRBC-specific oligonucleotide, was used to synthesize first-strand cDNA from all RNA. Following uracil-DNA glycosylase treatment, a first 18-cycle PCR with universal primers M1SS and BC2_uni_R was performed on all cDNA. The paper's processing steps were these. Each sample was normalized by randomly selecting 1 million high-quality reads, each carrying a distinct molecular identifier. Instead of being binned into consensus sequences, reads that shared molecular identifiers were thrown out. MiTCR, run with a Q25 quality threshold and the strictest error-elimination algorithm, handled CDR3 identification, clonotype clustering and error correction. A nonparametric unseen species model with Euler transformation was used to estimate lower-bound total TCR beta diversity. TCRdb itself trimmed the public reads at Q25 with fastp, ran MiXCR and retained productive beta chains. Each CDR3 protein gets just one entry, which takes the most common genes and DNA from the rows behind it. TCRdb's processing, not the authors', yielded these V and J calls. For this sample the table gives 1.8 million or so distinct CDR3 sequences, of which roughly two fifths were detected only once. The ten most abundant clones make up roughly 23% of the sample.

CDR1 PRHDT and CDR2 FYEKMQ were looked up in the germline V gene (reference sequence). The CDR3 runs 15 amino acids, cysteine and phenylalanine included. Only the CDR3 part of the read is kept: 45 bases, read in frame from the first base. At the junction V is shortened by 7 bases and J by 2 bases, with 15 bases in between. The research as a whole found: Compared with the aged group, the long-lived group had more naive CD4+ T cells, fewer expanded clones and increased TCR diversity, a pattern suggesting age selection. Donor CMV infection status was unknown, potentially confounding age-related changes in expanded clonotypes. Observed TCR beta diversity per million T cells fell roughly linearly with age, and a significant reduction was already apparent by age around 44. Observed TCR beta diversity correlated strongly with the percentage of naive T cells measured by flow cytometry. Since profiling was done on bulk unsorted PBMCs, naive and antigen-experienced compartments could not be conclusively compared. Estimates of total diversity from one million sequenced T cells were regarded as lower bounds and underestimates.

The chain uses TRBV13 and TRBJ1-5, with the D gene uncertain. Sequencing used blood. This receptor was taken from a human donor in good health. The DNA sequence is given as TGTGCCAGCACTCTCCGGCAGGCTGGCAATCAGCCCCAGCATTTT. It translates to CASTLRQAGNQPQHF.